These 30 T cell receptor beta chains share one sample of origin, sequenced in a study of T cell repertoires in ileal Crohn's disease. Stated time point: neoterminal ileum biopsy at postoperative endoscopy, about 6 months after surgery. Measured with immunoSEQ multiplex PCR; TCRdb has only the in-frame clones, and not every one. The sample lists 12,000 or so clones, around 80% occurring once. Material for sequencing was ileal tissue. The receptor source for this set is an adult with Crohn's disease.

Within the sample, this clone is medium-sized. Other nucleotide sequences in the sample specify the same CDR3. The gene calls are TRBV11-2 and TRBJ2-7, with D perhaps matching TRBD2 (5 bases). The V end lost 1 base, the J end lost 0 bases, and 7 bases lay between the germline ends. Germline lookup yields CDR1 SGHAT and CDR2 FQNNGV. This CDR3 has 14 amino acids. CDR3 in DNA: TGTGCCAGCAGCTTAGGCGGGCGCTCCTACGAGCAGTACTTC. This translates into CASSLGGRSYEQYF. Full variable domain (outside the CDR3, taken from reference TRBV11-2 and TRBJ2-7): EAGVAQSPRYKIIEKRQSVAFWCNPISGHATLYWYQQILGQGPKLLIQFQNNGVVDDSQLPKDRFSAERLKGVDSTLKIQPAKLEDSAVYLCASSLGGRSYEQYFGPGTRLTVT.

V and J are TRBV9 and TRBJ1-2; 8 bases line up with TRBD1. V shed 2 bases, J shed 4 bases, and the junction held 4 bases outside the gene matches. The CDR3 is made up of 14 amino acids. The germline V gene has CDR1 SGDLS and CDR2 YYNGEE. CDR3 sequence reads: CASSVAGGTYGYTF. The CDR3 DNA reads TGTGCCAGCAGCGTCGCAGGGGGCACCTATGGCTACACCTTC.

This clone was observed a handful of times. J is TRBJ2-5 and V is TRBV6-6; TRBD1 matches at 8 bases. After removal of 6 bases from V and 5 bases from J, the junction contained 8 bases not matched to a gene. The CDR3 extends over 14 amino acids. Germline V gene lookup returns CDR1 MNHNY and CDR2 SVGAGI (reference sequence). The CDR3 loop reads CASRSTGDGETQYF. The CDR3 DNA is TGTGCCAGCAGATCGACAGGGGACGGGGAGACCCAGTACTTC.

The V call is TRBV5-4, the J call TRBJ2-5; 9 bases align to TRBD1. Germline V CDR1 and CDR2: SGHNT, YYREEE (reference sequence). CDR3 size: 14 residues. Trimming at V came to 3 bases and at J to 4 bases, leaving 4 bases not matched to a gene. DNA for the CDR3: TGTGCCAGCAGCTCGGGACAGGGACGAGAGACCCAGTACTTC. This codes for CASSSGQGRETQYF.

This rearrangement joins TRBV6-4 to TRBJ2-1, with 12 bases that match TRBD1. Per the germline V gene, CDR1 is MRHNA and CDR2 is SNTAGT. The CDR3 totals 15 residues. V lost 3 bases to trimming and J lost 8 bases; unmatched junction nucleotides: 5. The chain's CDR3 is CASSEGGQGADEQFF. In nucleotides, the CDR3 is TGTGCCAGCAGTGAGGGGGGACAGGGGGCCGATGAGCAGTTCTTC.

The genes are TRBV7-2 and TRBJ2-1, with TRBD2 matching over 8 bases. Trimming at V came to 5 bases and at J to 7 bases, leaving 13 bases not matched to a gene. This CDR3 region has 16 residues. The V gene's germline CDR1 is SGHTA and CDR2 FQGNSA. The CDR3 DNA follows: TGTGCCAGCAGCGCCTTCGCGGGAGGTTTCGTGAATGAGCAGTTCTTC. Translated: CASSAFAGGFVNEQFF.

V usage is TRBV7-6 and J usage is TRBJ2-2; 10 nucleotides align to TRBD2. Per germline, CDR1 SGHVS and CDR2 FNYEAQ. The CDR3 is 16 residues long. V dropped 1 base and J dropped 3; count of bases not matched to a gene: 2. The CDR3 sequence: CASSLVAGGYTGELFF. CDR3 in DNA: TGTGCCAGCAGCTTAGTAGCGGGAGGCTACACCGGGGAGCTGTTTTTT.

J is TRBJ1-2 and V is TRBV19; D not resolved. CDR3 length: 13 residues. V dropped 1 base and J dropped 1 base, with 4 bases sitting between them. Germline CDR1 reads LNHDA; CDR2 reads SQIVND (reference sequence). This chain's CDR3 is CASSIADNYGYTF. CDR3 coding DNA: TGTGCCAGTAGTATAGCAGATAACTATGGCTACACCTTC.

The V call is TRBV5-1, the J call TRBJ1-1; D unclear. This CDR3 has 14 amino acids. CDR1 is SGHRS, CDR2 YFSETQ, per germline. V was shortened by 5 bases and J by 3 bases, with 14 bases between the two germline ends. The chain's CDR3 is CASSPGPGDTEAFF. The CDR3 bases are TGCGCCAGCAGTCCGGGCCCCGGGGACACTGAAGCTTTCTTT.

This rearrangement joins TRBV18 to TRBJ2-3; tentative D call: TRBD1 (6 bases). Germline CDR1 and CDR2: KGHSH and LQKENI. This CDR3 contains 13 residues. V was trimmed by 1 base and J by 5 bases, leaving 7 bases between them. The CDR3: CASSPRGGDTQYF. CDR3 DNA: TGTGCCAGCTCACCACGAGGGGGAGATACGCAGTATTTT.

V and J are TRBV6-1 and TRBJ1-2; 12 positions match TRBD1. The V gene's germline CDR1 is MNHNS and CDR2 SASEGT. With V trimmed by 6 bases and J by 4 bases, 6 bases remained unmatched. The CDR3 has 15 residues. This CDR3 is CASRDRDRGLYGYTF. The CDR3 region has the DNA TGTGCCAGCAGGGATCGGGACAGGGGGCTCTATGGCTACACCTTC.

This clone showed up just once. This chain uses TRBV14 with TRBJ2-5; the D gene is possibly TRBD2 (5 bases). The germline gives CDR1 SGHDN, CDR2 FVKESK. The CDR3 consists of 12 residues. The V and J ends lost 3 bases and 9 bases respectively, with 11 bases between them. The DNA for the CDR3 is TGTGCCAGCAGCCAGGTGCCCGGGGCCCAGTACTTC. Its protein is CASSQVPGAQYF.

The chain carries TRBV6-5 and TRBJ1-5; 7 bases fit TRBD1. Germline V lookup: CDR1 MNHEY, CDR2 SVGAGI. The junction had 8 bases not matched to a gene; V was cut back by 5 bases and J by 4 bases. The CDR3 totals 15 residues. The CDR3 protein is CASSASGTANQPQHF. The CDR3 DNA is TGTGCCAGCAGTGCGTCCGGGACAGCGAATCAGCCCCAGCATTTT.

The chain couples TRBV13 to TRBJ1-1, with 7 bases matching TRBD1. The CDR3 consists of 15 residues. Germline assignment: CDR1 PRHDT and CDR2 FYEKMQ (reference sequence). J lost 0 bases, V lost 4 bases, and 5 bases had no gene match. DNA for the CDR3: TGTGCCAGCAGCTCAGAACAGGGGTTGAACACTGAAGCTTTCTTT. Amino acid sequence: CASSSEQGLNTEAFF.

The rearrangement links TRBV5-1 to TRBJ1-1; perhaps TRBD1 as D (5 bases). V was clipped by 4 bases and J by 7 bases, with 14 bases between them. The CDR3 sequence is 13 residues long. Germline V gene data show CDR1 as SGHRS and CDR2 as YFSETQ. CDR3 in amino acids: CASSLQGEGEAFF. The CDR3 nucleotides are TGCGCCAGCAGCCTCCAAGGGGAGGGTGAAGCTTTCTTT.

In its sample, this clone was seen a few times. The chain carries TRBV7-3 and TRBJ2-6; 7 bases align to TRBD1. This CDR3 comprises 18 residues. V lost 0 bases and J lost 0; bases outside the gene matches: 5. Germline V lookup: CDR1 SGHTA, CDR2 FQGTGA. The CDR3 here is CASSLTSGQLSGANVLTF. CDR3 DNA: TGTGCCAGCAGCTTAACGTCGGGACAGCTCTCTGGGGCCAACGTCCTGACTTTC.

J is TRBJ2-7 and V is TRBV9, with 13 bases lining up with TRBD2. The CDR3 covers 15 residues. The V gene's germline CDR1 is SGDLS and CDR2 YYNGEE. V shed 4 bases and J 5 bases; nucleotides not matched to a gene: 6. Here the CDR3 reads CASSPGTSGIHEQYF. For the CDR3, the DNA is TGTGCCAGCAGCCCCGGGACTAGCGGGATCCACGAGCAGTACTTC.

J is TRBJ2-3 and V is TRBV7-8; TRBD2 aligns across 13 bases. Germline V CDR1 and CDR2: SGHVS, FQNEAQ. This CDR3 spans 16 amino acids. V lost 5 bases, J lost 6 bases, and 8 bases stayed unmatched. The CDR3 coding sequence is TGTGCCAGCAGCGGGGGACTAGCGGGACGAGGGGATACGCAGTATTTT. The encoded protein is CASSGGLAGRGDTQYF.

This sequence joins TRBV11-2 and TRBJ1-6, with TRBD1 matching 9 bases. The CDR3 sequence is 15 residues long. V lost 5 bases to trimming and J lost 7 bases; unmatched junction nucleotides: 6. The germline V gene encodes CDR1 SGHAT and CDR2 FQNNGV. CDR3 residues: CASSPSQGANSPLHF. As DNA, the CDR3 is TGTGCCAGCAGCCCCTCACAGGGGGCCAATTCACCCCTCCACTTT.

The chain carries TRBV5-1 and TRBJ2-7; D might be TRBD1 (5 bases). CDR1 SGHRS and CDR2 YFSETQ come from the germline V gene. This CDR3 spans 14 amino acids. Trimming cost V 0 bases and J 3 bases, with 10 bases left between them. The CDR3, as DNA: TGCGCCAGCAGCTTGGTGCAGGGCGGCTACGAGCAGTACTTC. As protein: CASSLVQGGYEQYF.

The rearrangement links TRBV27 to TRBJ2-7; maybe TRBD2 (7 bases). This CDR3 contains 15 residues. Germline V gives CDR1 MNHEY, CDR2 SMNVEV (reference sequence). Trimming removed 5 bases at V and 4 bases at J, with 18 bases between. CDR3 residues: CASSTARGAGYEQYF. In nucleotides, the CDR3 is TGTGCCAGCAGTACCGCCCGGGGGGCTGGGTACGAGCAGTACTTC.

This chain connects TRBV11-2 to TRBJ1-3; no clear D. V lost 2 bases, J lost 8 bases, and 16 bases lay in between. Germline CDR1 is SGHAT and CDR2 is FQNNGV. The CDR3 is 15 amino acids. The CDR3: CASSLHSGRTDTIYF. As DNA, the CDR3 is TGTGCCAGCAGCTTACATTCGGGAAGGACGGACACCATATATTTT.

This clone was detected once. The chain has TRBV5-1 and TRBJ2-7; D is possibly TRBD2 (6 bases). The CDR3 totals 15 residues. Trimming took off 2 bases at V and 1 base at J, with 13 bases between the two ends. CDR1 is SGHRS, CDR2 YFSETQ, per germline. The CDR3: CASSFQRGTSYEQYF. The CDR3 region has the DNA TGCGCCAGCAGCTTTCAGAGAGGGACTTCCTACGAGCAGTACTTC.

V is TRBV7-3 and J is TRBJ1-3; D gene ambiguous. Looked up from germline, CDR1 is SGHTA and CDR2 is FQGTGA. The CDR3 runs 13 residues. Trimming left V 2 bases short and J 9 bases short, with 11 bases between. As DNA, the CDR3 is TGTGCCAGCAGCTTATTTAATAGCGGCACCATATATTTT. It translates to CASSLFNSGTIYF.

The chain recombines TRBV29-1 with TRBJ2-5; D not certain. The length of the CDR3 is 13 residues. The V and J ends lost 3 bases and 5 bases respectively, with 13 bases between them. Germline-derived CDR1 and CDR2 are SQVTM and ANQGSEA. The DNA of the CDR3 is TGCAGCGTTGAGGCAGGTGATGATGAGACCCAGTACTTC. Amino acids: CSVEAGDDETQYF.

On this clone itself: Additional DNA sequences in this sample encode the identical CDR3. The chain has TRBV7-8 and TRBJ2-7; weak D call: TRBD2 (5 bases). This CDR3 region has 16 residues. V shed 5 bases and J shed 0 bases, with 17 bases lying between them. The germline CDR1 and CDR2 sequences are SGHVS and FQNEAQ. CDR3 protein: CASSLGPGSSSYEQYF. The CDR3 bases are TGTGCCAGCAGCCTAGGTCCGGGGAGTAGCTCCTACGAGCAGTACTTC.

The DNA of the CDR3 is TGTGCCAGCAGTTACGACAGGGGCGCTAACTATGGCTACACCTTC. This codes for CASSYDRGANYGYTF. The chain employs TRBV6-5 and TRBJ1-2, with TRBD1 matching 8 bases. The CDR3 runs 15 residues. Germline V gene lookup returns CDR1 MNHEY and CDR2 SVGAGI. Germline trimming cut 2 bases from V and 0 bases from J; bases unmatched to any gene: 2.

J is TRBJ2-7 and V is TRBV7-6; 9 bases are shared with TRBD1. Trimming cost V 2 bases and J 1 base; bases outside gene matches: 6. The CDR3 spans 16 residues. Germline values: CDR1 SGHVS, CDR2 FNYEAQ. CDR3 protein: CASSLSTGGISYEQYF. DNA for the CDR3: TGTGCCAGCAGCTTATCGACAGGGGGGATTTCCTACGAGCAGTACTTC.

The rearrangement joins TRBV2 to TRBJ2-2; 14 nucleotides align to TRBD2. CDR1 is SNHLY and CDR2 is FYNNEI in the germline V gene. The CDR3 has 17 residues. V shed 5 bases and J 5 bases; nucleotides not matched to a gene: 7. As DNA, the CDR3 is TGTGCCAGCAGTCGTGGGACTAGCGGGGGACGTACCGGGGAGCTGTTTTTT. As protein: CASSRGTSGGRTGELFF.

The genes are TRBV7-9 and TRBJ2-7, with 10 bases fitting TRBD2. V lost 1 base and J lost 0; bases outside the gene matches: 6. Germline-derived CDR1 and CDR2 are SEHNR and FQNEAQ (reference sequence). The CDR3 is made up of 17 amino acids. In DNA, the CDR3 is TGTGCCAGCAGCTTAGAGCGGGGACTAGCGAACTCCTACGAGCAGTACTTC. This encodes CASSLERGLANSYEQYF.